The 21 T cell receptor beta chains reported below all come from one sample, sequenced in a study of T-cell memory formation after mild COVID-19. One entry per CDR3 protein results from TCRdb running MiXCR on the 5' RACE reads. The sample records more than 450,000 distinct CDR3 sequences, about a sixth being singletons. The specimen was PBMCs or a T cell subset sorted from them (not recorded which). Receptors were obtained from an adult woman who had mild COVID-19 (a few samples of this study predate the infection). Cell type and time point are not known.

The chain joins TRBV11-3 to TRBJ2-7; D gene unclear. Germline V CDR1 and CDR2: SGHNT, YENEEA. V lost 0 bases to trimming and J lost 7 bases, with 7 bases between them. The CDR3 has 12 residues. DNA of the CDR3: TGTGCCAGCAGCTTAGATCCCTGGGAGCAGTACTTC. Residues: CASSLDPWEQYF.

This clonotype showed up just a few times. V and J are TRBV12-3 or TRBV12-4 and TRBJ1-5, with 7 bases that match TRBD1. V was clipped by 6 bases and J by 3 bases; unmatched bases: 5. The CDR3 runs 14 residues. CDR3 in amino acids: CASSGGQLNQPQHF. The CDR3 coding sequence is TGTGCCAGCAGCGGGGGACAGCTCAATCAGCCCCAGCATTTT.

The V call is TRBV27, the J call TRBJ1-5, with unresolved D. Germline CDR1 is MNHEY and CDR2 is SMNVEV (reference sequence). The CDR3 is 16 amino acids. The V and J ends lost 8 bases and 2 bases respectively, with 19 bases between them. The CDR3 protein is CASASIRAAGNQPQHF. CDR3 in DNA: TGTGCCAGCGCCTCGATACGGGCTGCGGGCAATCAGCCCCAGCATTTT.

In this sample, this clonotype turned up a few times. In DNA form, the CDR3 reads TGCGCCAGCAGCCAAGTGGGATCTTCTGATCAGCCCCAGCATTTT. It is translated as CASSQVGSSDQPQHF. This chain joins TRBV4-1 and TRBJ1-5; no reliable D call. The length of the CDR3 is 15 residues. The V gene's germline CDR1 is MGHRA and CDR2 YSYEKL. The germline V and J ends were trimmed by 1 base and 5 bases, with 12 bases remaining between them.

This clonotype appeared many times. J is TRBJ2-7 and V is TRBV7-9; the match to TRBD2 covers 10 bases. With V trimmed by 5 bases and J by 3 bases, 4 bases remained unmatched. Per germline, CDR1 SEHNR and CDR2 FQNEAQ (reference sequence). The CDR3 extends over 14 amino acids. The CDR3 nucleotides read TGTGCCAGCAGCCCTTTAGCGGGGGGCTACGAGCAGTACTTC. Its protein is CASSPLAGGYEQYF.

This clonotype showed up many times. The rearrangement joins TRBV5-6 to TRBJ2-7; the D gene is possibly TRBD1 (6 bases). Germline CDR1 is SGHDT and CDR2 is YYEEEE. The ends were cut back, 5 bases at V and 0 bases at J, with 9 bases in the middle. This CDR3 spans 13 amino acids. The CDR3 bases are TGTGCCAGCAGTCGGGACAACTCCTACGAGCAGTACTTC. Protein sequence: CASSRDNSYEQYF.

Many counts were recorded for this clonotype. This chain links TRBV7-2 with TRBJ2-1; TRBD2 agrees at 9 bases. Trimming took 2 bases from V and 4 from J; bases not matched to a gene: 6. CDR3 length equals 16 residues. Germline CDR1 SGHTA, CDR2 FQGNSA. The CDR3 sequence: CASSLWGGREYNEQFF. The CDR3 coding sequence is TGTGCCAGCAGCTTATGGGGCGGGAGGGAGTACAATGAGCAGTTCTTC.

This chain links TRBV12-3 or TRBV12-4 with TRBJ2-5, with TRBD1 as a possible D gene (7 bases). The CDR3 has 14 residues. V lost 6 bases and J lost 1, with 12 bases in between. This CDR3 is CASSYQGGQETQYF. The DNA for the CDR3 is TGTGCCAGCAGCTATCAGGGGGGCCAAGAGACCCAGTACTTC.

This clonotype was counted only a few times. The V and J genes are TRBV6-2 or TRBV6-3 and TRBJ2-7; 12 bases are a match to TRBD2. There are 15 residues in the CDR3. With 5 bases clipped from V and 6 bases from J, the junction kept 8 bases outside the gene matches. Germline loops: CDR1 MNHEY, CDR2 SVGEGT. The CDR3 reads CASSPLAGGRSEQYF. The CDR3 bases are TGTGCCAGCAGTCCCCTAGCGGGAGGGAGGAGCGAGCAGTACTTC.

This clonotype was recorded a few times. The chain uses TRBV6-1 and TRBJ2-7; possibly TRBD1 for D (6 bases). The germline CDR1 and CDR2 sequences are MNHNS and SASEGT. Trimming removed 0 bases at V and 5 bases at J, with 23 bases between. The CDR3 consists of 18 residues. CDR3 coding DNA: TGTGCCAGCAGTGAAGCGGGGCAGGGGTATTATGGACTCCACGAGCAGTACTTC. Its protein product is CASSEAGQGYYGLHEQYF.

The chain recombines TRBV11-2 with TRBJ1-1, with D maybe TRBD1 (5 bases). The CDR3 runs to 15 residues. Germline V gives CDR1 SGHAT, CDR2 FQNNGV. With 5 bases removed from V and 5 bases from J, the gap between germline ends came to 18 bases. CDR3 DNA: TGTGCCAGCAGCACCAATGGCAGGGCAGGGACTGAAGCTTTCTTT. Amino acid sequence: CASSTNGRAGTEAFF.

The DNA of the CDR3 is TGTGCCAGCAGCCTTACCCCTATCCCCGAGCAGTACTTC. It translates to CASSLTPIPEQYF. The chain couples TRBV14 to TRBJ2-7; D not certain. V gave up 4 bases and J gave up 6 bases, with 13 bases separating them. Per germline, CDR1 SGHDN and CDR2 FVKESK. The CDR3 runs 13 residues.

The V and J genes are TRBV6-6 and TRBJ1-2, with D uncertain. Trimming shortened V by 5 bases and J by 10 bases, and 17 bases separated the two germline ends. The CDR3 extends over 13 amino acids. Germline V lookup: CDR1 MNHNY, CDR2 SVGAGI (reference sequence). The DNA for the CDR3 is TGTGCCAGCAGTCAGCCGTCTGGGTCGGACTACACCTTC. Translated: CASSQPSGSDYTF.

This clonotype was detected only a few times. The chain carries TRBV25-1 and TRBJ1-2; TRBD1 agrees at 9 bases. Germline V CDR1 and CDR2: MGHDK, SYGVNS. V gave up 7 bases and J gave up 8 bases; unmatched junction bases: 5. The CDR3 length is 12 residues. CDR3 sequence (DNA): TGTGCCAGCAAGGGACAGGGTTCCGGCTACACCTTC. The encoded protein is CASKGQGSGYTF.

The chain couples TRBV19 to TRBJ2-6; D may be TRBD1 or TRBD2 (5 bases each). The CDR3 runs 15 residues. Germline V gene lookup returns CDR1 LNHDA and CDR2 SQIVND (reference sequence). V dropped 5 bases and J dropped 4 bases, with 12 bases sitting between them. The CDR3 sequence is CASSDGAKGANVLTF. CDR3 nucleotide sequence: TGTGCCAGTAGTGACGGGGCTAAAGGGGCCAACGTCCTGACTTTC. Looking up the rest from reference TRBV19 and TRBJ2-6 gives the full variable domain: DGGITQSPKYLFRKEGQNVTLSCEQNLNHDAMYWYRQDPGQGLRLIYYSQIVNDFQKGDIAEGYSVSREKKESFPLTVTSAQKNPTAFYLCASSDGAKGANVLTFGAGSRLTVL.

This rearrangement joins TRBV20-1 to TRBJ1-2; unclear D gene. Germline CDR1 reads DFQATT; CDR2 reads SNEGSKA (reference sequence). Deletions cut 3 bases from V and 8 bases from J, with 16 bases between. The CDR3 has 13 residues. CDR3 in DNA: TGCAGTGCTAGCGCCAGCCCCTCTATGGGCTACACCTTC. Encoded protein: CSASASPSMGYTF.

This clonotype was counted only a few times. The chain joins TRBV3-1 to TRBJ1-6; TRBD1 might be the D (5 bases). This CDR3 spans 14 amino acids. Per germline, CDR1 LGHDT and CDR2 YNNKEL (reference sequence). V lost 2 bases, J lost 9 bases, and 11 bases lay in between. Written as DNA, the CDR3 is TGTGCCAGCAGCCAACGAGGACACACTTCACCCCTCCACTTT. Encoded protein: CASSQRGHTSPLHF. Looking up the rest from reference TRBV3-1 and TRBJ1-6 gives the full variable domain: DTAVSQTPKYLVTQMGNDKSIKCEQNLGHDTMYWYKQDSKKFLKIMFSYNNKELIINETVPNRFSPKSPDKAHLNLHINSLELGDSAVYFCASSQRGHTSPLHFGNGTRLTVT.

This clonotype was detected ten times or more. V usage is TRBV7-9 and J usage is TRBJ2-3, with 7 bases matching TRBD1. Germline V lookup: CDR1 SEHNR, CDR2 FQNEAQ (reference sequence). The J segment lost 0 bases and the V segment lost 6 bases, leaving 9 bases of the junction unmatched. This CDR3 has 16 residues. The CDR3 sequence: CASSSLGTASTDTQYF. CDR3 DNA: TGTGCCAGCAGTTCTCTGGGGACAGCAAGCACAGATACGCAGTATTTT.

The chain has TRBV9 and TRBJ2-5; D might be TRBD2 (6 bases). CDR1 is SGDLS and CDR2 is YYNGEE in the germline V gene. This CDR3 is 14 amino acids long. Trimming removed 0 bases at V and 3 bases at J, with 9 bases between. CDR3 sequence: CASSVGGVEETQYF. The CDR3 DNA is TGTGCCAGCAGCGTAGGGGGGGTTGAAGAGACCCAGTACTTC.

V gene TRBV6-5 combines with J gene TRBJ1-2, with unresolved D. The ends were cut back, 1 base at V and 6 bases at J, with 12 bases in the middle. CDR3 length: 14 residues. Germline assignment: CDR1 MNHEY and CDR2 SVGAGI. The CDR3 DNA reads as TGTGCCAGCAGTTACTTCCTAGGGAGTCATGGCTACACCTTC. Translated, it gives CASSYFLGSHGYTF.

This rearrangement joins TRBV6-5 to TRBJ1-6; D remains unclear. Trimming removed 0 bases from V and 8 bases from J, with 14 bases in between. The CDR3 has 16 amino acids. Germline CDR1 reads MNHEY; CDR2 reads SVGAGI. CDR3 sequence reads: CASSYSIAGNDSPLHF. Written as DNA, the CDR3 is TGTGCCAGCAGTTACTCGATTGCAGGAAACGATTCACCCCTCCACTTT.